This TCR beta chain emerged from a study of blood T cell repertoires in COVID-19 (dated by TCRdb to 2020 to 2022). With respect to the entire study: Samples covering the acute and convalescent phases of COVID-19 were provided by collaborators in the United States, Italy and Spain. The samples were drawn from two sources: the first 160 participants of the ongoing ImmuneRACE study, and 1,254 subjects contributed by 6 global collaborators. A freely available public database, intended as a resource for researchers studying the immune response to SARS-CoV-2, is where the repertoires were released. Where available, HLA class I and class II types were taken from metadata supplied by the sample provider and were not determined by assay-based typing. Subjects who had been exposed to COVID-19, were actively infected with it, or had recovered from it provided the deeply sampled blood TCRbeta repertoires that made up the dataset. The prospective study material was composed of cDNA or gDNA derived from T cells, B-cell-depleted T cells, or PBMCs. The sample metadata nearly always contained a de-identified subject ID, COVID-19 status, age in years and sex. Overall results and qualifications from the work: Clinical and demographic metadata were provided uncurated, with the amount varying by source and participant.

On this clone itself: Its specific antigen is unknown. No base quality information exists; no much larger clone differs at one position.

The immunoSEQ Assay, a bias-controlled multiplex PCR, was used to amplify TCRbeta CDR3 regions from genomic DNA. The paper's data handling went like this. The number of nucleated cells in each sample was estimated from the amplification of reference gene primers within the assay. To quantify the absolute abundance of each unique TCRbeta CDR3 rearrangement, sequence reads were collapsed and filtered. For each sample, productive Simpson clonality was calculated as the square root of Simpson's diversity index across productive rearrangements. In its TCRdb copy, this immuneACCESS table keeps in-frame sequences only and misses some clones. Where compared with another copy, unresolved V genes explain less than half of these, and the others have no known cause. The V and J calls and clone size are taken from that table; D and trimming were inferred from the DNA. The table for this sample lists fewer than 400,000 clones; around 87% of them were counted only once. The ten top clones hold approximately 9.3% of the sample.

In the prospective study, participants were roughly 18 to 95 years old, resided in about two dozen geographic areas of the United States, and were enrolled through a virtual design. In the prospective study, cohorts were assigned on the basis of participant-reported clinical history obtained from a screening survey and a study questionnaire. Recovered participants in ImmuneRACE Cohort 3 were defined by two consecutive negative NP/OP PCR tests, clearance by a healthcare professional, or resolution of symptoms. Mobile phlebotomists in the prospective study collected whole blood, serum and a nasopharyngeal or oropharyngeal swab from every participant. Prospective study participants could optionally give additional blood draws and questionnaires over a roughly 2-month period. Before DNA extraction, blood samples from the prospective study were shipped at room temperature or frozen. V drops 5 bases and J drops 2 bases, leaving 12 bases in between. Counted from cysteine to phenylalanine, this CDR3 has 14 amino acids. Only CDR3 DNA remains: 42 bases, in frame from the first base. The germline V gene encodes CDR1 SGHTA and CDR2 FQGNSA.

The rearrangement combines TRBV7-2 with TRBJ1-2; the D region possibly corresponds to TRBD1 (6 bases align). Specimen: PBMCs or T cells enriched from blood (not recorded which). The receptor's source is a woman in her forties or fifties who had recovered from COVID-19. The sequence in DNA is TGTGCCAGCAGCCAGGGGTACCAAAACTATGGCTACACCTTC. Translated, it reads CASSQGYQNYGYTF.